This TCR beta chain derives from a study of blood T cell repertoires in COVID-19. The J segment lost 7 bases and the V segment lost 4 bases, leaving 9 bases of the junction unmatched. This CDR3 has 15 amino acids. Germline CDR1 and CDR2: SGHRS and YFSETQ. Produced via immunoSEQ multiplex PCR; TCRdb's table is partial and in-frame only. The data contain over 85,000 clones, 84% of them singletons. This chain connects TRBV5-1 to TRBJ1-4; the match to TRBD1 covers 8 bases. The source material was peripheral blood. The receptor's source is a man in his 60s with acute or convalescent COVID-19. For the CDR3, the DNA is TGCGCCAGCAGCCCCTACAGGGGGTTTGTTGAAAAACTGTTTTTT. It encodes CASSPYRGFVEKLFF.